The clone carrying this T cell receptor beta chain was seen just once. The junction departs from the called germline gene at one end, perhaps through a read error. This specimen belongs to a study of blood T cell repertoires in COVID-19. Study at large: There were acute and convalescent COVID-19 samples, and they came from the United States, Italy and Spain. T cells, B-cell-depleted T cells, or PBMCs provided the cDNA or gDNA that served as material.

The CDR3 spans 12 residues. Per germline, CDR1 SGHAT and CDR2 FQDESV (reference sequence). In the original processing: It was from reference gene primer amplification that nucleated cell counts were estimated. TCRdb keeps only in-frame clones here, not all; method: immunoSEQ multiplex PCR. V and J calls and clone size follow that table, whereas D and trimming were derived from the DNA. The sample yields fewer than 250,000 clones, 85% to 90% seen once. The chain joins TRBV11-1 to TRBJ2-1, with 10 positions matching TRBD2. Sequencing was carried out using peripheral blood. This receptor was identified in a man aged 45 to 65 with COVID-19, enrolled during active disease. The CDR3 region has the DNA TGTGCCAGCAGGTTAGCGGGGGGTGAGCAGTTCTTC. It encodes CASRLAGGEQFF.